Shown below are 25 T cell receptor beta chains from a single sample sequenced in a study of cytomegalovirus exposure and HLA in healthy donors. This PCR relied on a set of 60 Vbeta primers and 13 Jbeta primers. Libraries were prepared by immunoSEQ multiplex PCR; TCRdb keeps only in-frame clonotypes and omits some of them. This table holds 33,000 or so clones, 90% to 95% found once. The sequenced material came from PBMCs. The receptors were gathered from a woman between 18 and 29 years old in good health and CMV-seronegative.

The J gene is TRBJ2-6, the V gene TRBV6-1; D not certain. The germline CDR1 and CDR2 sequences are MNHNS and SASEGT. This CDR3 comprises 16 residues. The V end was cut by 1 base, the J end by 0 bases, with 7 bases between. Here the CDR3 reads CASSEVALSGANVLTF. For the CDR3, the DNA is TGTGCCAGCAGTGAAGTAGCCCTCTCTGGGGCCAACGTCCTGACTTTC.

On this clone itself: Compared with germline, one end of the junction differs, possibly owing to a read error. The chain combines TRBV7-9 with TRBJ2-1; 8 bases align to TRBD1. This CDR3 region has 15 residues. Germline V gene sequence: CDR1 SEHNR, CDR2 FQNEAQ (reference sequence). The chain's CDR3 is CSSSQDRATLHEQFF. The CDR3 DNA sequence: TGTTCCAGCAGCCAGGACAGGGCAACTCTTCATGAGCAGTTCTTC.

This clone was seen only once. This sequence joins TRBV1 and TRBJ1-5. TRBV1 is labeled a pseudogene. The CDR3 is 13 residues long. The CDR3, as DNA: TGCACCAGCACAAGGGAGGAAAGTCAGCCCCAGCATTTT. Protein: CTSTREESQPQHF.

The chain links TRBV5-8 to TRBJ2-3; TRBD2 aligns across 11 bases. The CDR3 is made up of 16 amino acids. CDR1 is SGHTS and CDR2 is YDEGEE in the germline V gene. The V and J ends lost 0 bases and 3 bases, in that order; junction bases with no gene match: 3. The CDR3 DNA reads as TGTGCCAGCAGCTTGGGACTAGCGGGACGAACAGATACGCAGTATTTT. It encodes CASSLGLAGRTDTQYF.

This chain connects TRBV27 to TRBJ1-4, with 9 nucleotides matching TRBD1. CDR1 is MNHEY, CDR2 SMNVEV, per germline (reference sequence). The junction had 5 bases not matched to a gene; V was cut back by 6 bases and J by 0 bases. There are 16 residues in the CDR3. The CDR3 DNA is TGTGCCAGCAGCGACAGGGGGGATGCAACTAATGAAAAACTGTTTTTT. Its translation is CASSDRGDATNEKLFF.

This sequence joins TRBV11-2 and TRBJ2-1; 9 nucleotides agree with TRBD2. The CDR3 has 15 residues. The V segment lost 5 bases and the J segment 7 bases; nucleotides outside the gene matches: 9. Looked up from germline, CDR1 is SGHAT and CDR2 is FQNNGV. The CDR3 region has the DNA TGTGCCAGCAGCCCCGGGCTAGCGGGACTGAATGAGCAGTTCTTC. It encodes CASSPGLAGLNEQFF.

The chain joins TRBV6-4 to TRBJ2-3; weak D call: TRBD2 (6 bases). V dropped 4 bases and J dropped 3 bases, with 14 bases sitting between them. The germline CDR1 and CDR2 sequences are MRHNA and SNTAGT. The CDR3 is 15 amino acids. The CDR3 is CASSARSEGTDTQYF. The CDR3, as DNA: TGTGCCAGCAGTGCAAGATCGGAGGGAACAGATACGCAGTATTTT.

The rearrangement uses TRBV10-1 and TRBJ1-3; D unclear. This CDR3 spans 15 amino acids. Germline V gene sequence: CDR1 WNHNN, CDR2 SYGVQD (reference sequence). The V end was cut by 0 bases, the J end by 0 bases, with 6 bases between. Here the CDR3 reads CASSESKSSGNTIYF. Here the CDR3 DNA reads TGCGCCAGCAGTGAGTCGAAGAGCTCTGGAAACACCATATATTTT.

J is TRBJ1-2 and V is TRBV4-1, with D unclear. Germline values: CDR1 MGHRA, CDR2 YSYEKL. V was clipped by 3 bases and J by 4 bases, with 12 bases between them. CDR3 length: 14 residues. The CDR3 DNA sequence: TGCGCCAGCAGCCAGGCGGGGAATACCTATGGCTACACCTTC. It encodes CASSQAGNTYGYTF.

V gene TRBV11-3 combines with J gene TRBJ2-3, with D possibly TRBD2 on 6 matching bases. Germline V gene sequence: CDR1 SGHNT, CDR2 YENEEA. This CDR3 has 16 residues. V lost 2 bases and J lost 1, with 13 bases in between. The CDR3 DNA reads as TGTGCCAGCAGCTTACTCGGGGGTGGGGGCACAGATACGCAGTATTTT. Protein sequence: CASSLLGGGGTDTQYF.

The V and J genes are TRBV2 and TRBJ1-1; D gene uncertain. V was trimmed by 1 base and J by 1 base, leaving 4 bases between them. The germline gives CDR1 SNHLY, CDR2 FYNNEI. The CDR3 extends over 13 amino acids. The CDR3 DNA is TGTGCCAGCAGTGAAGACAGGAACACTGAAGCTTTCTTT. It specifies CASSEDRNTEAFF. Full variable domain (outside the CDR3, taken from reference TRBV2 and TRBJ1-1): EPEVTQTPSHQVTQMGQEVILRCVPISNHLYFYWYRQILGQKVEFLVSFYNNEISEKSEIFDDQFSVERPDGSNFTLKIRSTKLEDSAMYFCASSEDRNTEAFFGQGTRLTVV.

This clone was observed once. The chain employs TRBV2 and TRBJ1-1, with 7 bases identical to TRBD1. Germline loops: CDR1 SNHLY, CDR2 FYNNEI. This CDR3 contains 14 residues. Unmatched junction bases numbered 8, after V lost 6 bases and J lost 4 bases. CDR3: CASSRDSGSTEAFF. The DNA for the CDR3 is TGTGCCAGCAGCCGGGACAGCGGGAGCACTGAAGCTTTCTTT.

The chain carries TRBV5-1 and TRBJ2-1, with 14 bases aligning to TRBD2. CDR3 length: 16 residues. With 2 bases clipped from V and 8 bases from J, the junction kept 6 bases outside the gene matches. The germline CDR1 and CDR2 sequences are SGHRS and YFSETQ. The CDR3 loop is CASSLGRLAGGYEQFF. The CDR3 DNA is TGCGCCAGCAGCTTAGGAAGACTAGCGGGAGGGTATGAGCAGTTCTTC.

V and J are TRBV4-2 and TRBJ1-3; 10 bases are a match to TRBD1. Looked up from germline, CDR1 is LGHNA and CDR2 is YNFKEQ. The V and J ends lost 4 bases and 0 bases, in that order; junction bases with no gene match: 0. The CDR3 extends over 15 amino acids. The CDR3 nucleotides read TGTGCCAGCAGCCGGGACAGGGGCTCTGGAAACACCATATATTTT. It encodes CASSRDRGSGNTIYF.

This clone was seen just once. The chain combines TRBV6-6 with TRBJ2-7, with a weak D call TRBD2 (6 bases). Germline V gives CDR1 MNHNY, CDR2 SVGAGI (reference sequence). The CDR3 is 15 residues long. V gave up 6 bases and J gave up 0 bases, with 15 bases separating them. The CDR3 nucleotides read TGTGCCAGCAGCCGCCGGGACTCTGCCTCCTACGAGCAGTACTTC. It yields the protein CASSRRDSASYEQYF.

J is TRBJ1-2 and V is TRBV27; perhaps TRBD1 as D (6 bases). V was clipped by 5 bases and J by 4 bases, with 11 bases between them. Germline V lookup: CDR1 MNHEY, CDR2 SMNVEV (reference sequence). The CDR3 runs to 13 residues. The CDR3 DNA is TGTGCCAGCAGTCCAGGGGTCTTCTATGGCTACACCTTC. Protein product: CASSPGVFYGYTF.

The rearrangement uses TRBV7-6 and TRBJ2-7, with a possible D match to TRBD1 (5 bases). CDR1 is SGHVS, CDR2 FNYEAQ, per germline. V shed 1 base and J shed 5 bases, with 12 bases lying between them. The CDR3 has 14 residues. DNA of the CDR3: TGTGCCAGCAGCTTAGAAGACCTCAGGGACGAGCAGTACTTC. Its protein product is CASSLEDLRDEQYF.

This chain uses TRBV2 with TRBJ2-6; 8 bases match TRBD1. Losses at the gene ends were 10 bases for V and 0 bases for J; bases not matched to a gene: 11. This CDR3 region has 17 residues. The germline V gene has CDR1 SNHLY and CDR2 FYNNEI. CDR3 sequence: CATQRDRLPSGANVLTF. Here the CDR3 DNA reads TGTGCCACCCAGAGGGACAGGCTCCCCTCTGGGGCCAACGTCCTGACTTTC.

The chain employs TRBV18 and TRBJ2-3; D is unclear. The CDR3 spans 14 residues. Germline CDR1 KGHSH, CDR2 LQKENI. V was trimmed by 0 bases and J by 2 bases, leaving 6 bases between them. The CDR3 DNA reads TGTGCCAGCTCACCACCATACTCCACAGATACGCAGTATTTT. The encoded protein is CASSPPYSTDTQYF.

The CDR3 protein is CASSEAPVETQYF. CDR3 bases: TGTGCCAGCAGTGAAGCCCCCGTAGAGACCCAGTACTTC. The V and J genes are TRBV6-1 and TRBJ2-5, with no clear D. V dropped 0 bases and J dropped 4 bases, with 6 bases sitting between them. The CDR3 is 13 amino acids. Germline CDR1 and CDR2: MNHNS and SASEGT.

V and J are TRBV27 and TRBJ2-3; 8 nucleotides match TRBD2. Trimming at V came to 6 bases and at J to 5 bases, leaving 10 bases not matched to a gene. CDR1 is MNHEY, CDR2 SMNVEV, per germline (reference sequence). This CDR3 is built from 15 residues. CDR3 nucleotides: TGTGCCAGCAGGCGACTAAGCGGGAGCGAAGATACGCAGTATTTT. This translates into CASRRLSGSEDTQYF.

The V gene is TRBV11-2, the J gene TRBJ2-3; possibly TRBD2 for D (5 bases). Looked up from germline, CDR1 is SGHAT and CDR2 is FQNNGV. This CDR3 is 17 amino acids long. Trimming cost V 1 base and J 4 bases, with 18 bases left between them. The CDR3 DNA follows: TGTGCCAGCAGCTTAGTAGCTGCCTTCGGACTCGCAGATACGCAGTATTTT. Translation gives CASSLVAAFGLADTQYF. The full variable domain, its missing parts supplied by reference TRBV11-2 and TRBJ2-3, is EAGVAQSPRYKIIEKRQSVAFWCNPISGHATLYWYQQILGQGPKLLIQFQNNGVVDDSQLPKDRFSAERLKGVDSTLKIQPAKLEDSAVYLCASSLVAAFGLADTQYFGPGTRLTVL.

CDR3: CASSERGYEQYF. In DNA form, the CDR3 reads TGTGCCAGCAGTGAAAGGGGGTACGAGCAGTACTTC. The rearrangement uses TRBV25-1 and TRBJ2-7, with a tentative D call TRBD1 (6 bases). The CDR3 extends over 12 amino acids. In germline, CDR1 is MGHDK, CDR2 SYGVNS. V dropped 2 bases and J dropped 4 bases, with 6 bases sitting between them.

This chain uses TRBV23-1 with TRBJ2-1; 9 bases are shared with TRBD2. TRBV23-1 is given ORF status, its function remaining uncertain. J was trimmed by 6 bases and V by 5 bases; bases with no gene match: 5. The CDR3 covers 14 residues. CDR3 loop: CASSTAGGPNEQFF. Here the CDR3 DNA reads TGCGCCAGCAGTACGGCGGGAGGGCCCAATGAGCAGTTCTTC.

The chain carries TRBV27 and TRBJ2-5; tentative D call: TRBD1 (6 bases). The J call is doubtful: the DNA matches TRBJ2-7 better. The germline CDR1 and CDR2 sequences are MNHEY and SMNVEV (reference sequence). The CDR3 is 14 residues long. CDR3 nucleotides: TGTGCCAGCAGTCTCAGGACAGCCGCCTACGAGCAGTACTTC. Protein: CASSLRTAAYEQYF.